This T cell receptor beta chain stems from a study of blood T cell repertoires in COVID-19. The repertoire was sequenced with immunoSEQ multiplex PCR; TCRdb's copy has only in-frame clones and lacks some. The repertoire has 160,000 or so clones, more than 75% of them found once; the top ten carry over 9%. V dropped 3 bases and J dropped 2 bases, with 23 bases sitting between them. The CDR3 sequence is 20 residues long. The germline CDR1 and CDR2 sequences are MGHRA and YSYEKL. The sample taken for sequencing was peripheral blood. V and J are TRBV4-1 and TRBJ2-6; weak D call: TRBD2 (6 bases). This TCR came from a woman in her sixties or seventies with COVID-19, enrolled during active disease. The CDR3 is CASSQVEQKWGVTGANVLTF. The DNA for the CDR3 is TGCGCCAGCAGCCAGGTCGAGCAAAAATGGGGGGTTACTGGGGCCAACGTCCTGACTTTC.